This is a list of T cell receptor beta chains from one sample in a study of graft-versus-host responses after intestinal transplantation. No antigens are known for them. Sequencing used immunoSEQ multiplex PCR; TCRdb keeps in-frame clones, though not all of them. The sample includes about 110,000 clones, 90% to 95% of them seen just once. Sequenced here: unstimulated CD8+ T cells sorted from spleen or lymph node cells, sampled before transplant. Receptors were obtained from a human donor who was the organ donor for an intestinal transplant. Each CDR3 is given with its conserved first and last residue. The order of the fields is J gene, V gene, clone size, D gene, CDR3 protein, CDR3 DNA. D genes are given only for firm matches. Expanded clones are given a class, and other clones once, few, many or no size at all.

TRBJ2-7 | TRBV12-5 | NA | TRBD1 | CASGFSGQGPYEQYF | TGTGCTAGTGGTTTCTCCGGACAGGGCCCCTACGAGCAGTACTTC
TRBJ2-7 | TRBV30 | once | TRBD2 | CAWNLGLGLAGEQYF | TGTGCCTGGAACCTTGGTTTGGGACTAGCCGGCGAGCAGTACTTC
TRBJ1-2 | TRBV6-6 | NA | NA | CASSYSGVGYTF | TGTGCCAGCAGTTACTCAGGGGTCGGCTACACCTTC
TRBJ2-7 | TRBV27 | NA | NA | CASSPGLDYEQYF | TGTGCCAGCAGTCCGGGACTGGATTACGAGCAGTACTTC
TRBJ2-2 | TRBV9 | NA | NA | CASGPGTGELFF | TGTGCCAGCGGCCCCGGGACCGGGGAGCTGTTTTTT
TRBJ1-1 | TRBV5-6 | NA | NA | CASSLGAAAEAFF | TGTGCCAGCAGCTTGGGTGCGGCAGCTGAAGCTTTCTTT
TRBJ1-5 | TRBV4-1 | NA | NA | CASSQAPLSQPQHF | TGCGCCAGCAGCCAAGCCCCCCTCAGTCAGCCCCAGCATTTT
TRBJ1-2 | TRBV12-5 | NA | TRBD1 | CASGPIGTAYGYTF | TGTGCTAGTGGTCCCATCGGGACAGCCTATGGCTACACCTTC
TRBJ1-1 | TRBV9 | NA | TRBD1 | CASSVRQGDTEAFF | TGTGCCAGCAGCGTTCGACAGGGCGACACTGAAGCTTTCTTT
TRBJ1-1 | TRBV28 | NA | TRBD1 | CASSMGTGYGMNTEAFF | TGTGCCAGCAGTATGGGGACAGGGTATGGGATGAACACTGAAGCTTTCTTT
TRBJ1-4 | TRBV7-9 | NA | NA | CASSLEFAGDEKLFF | TGTGCCAGCAGCTTAGAATTTGCAGGGGATGAAAAACTGTTTTTT
TRBJ2-1 | TRBV7-8 | NA | TRBD1 | CASSSADRTCNEQFF | TGTGCCAGCAGCTCCGCGGACAGGACCTGCAATGAGCAGTTCTTC
TRBJ2-1 | TRBV29-1 | NA | NA | CSVGTSPYRDEQFF | TGCAGCGTCGGAACTAGCCCCTATAGGGATGAGCAGTTCTTC
TRBJ2-4 | TRBV2 | NA | NA | CASTLRGGAKNIQYF | TGTGCCAGCACCCTTAGGGGGGGGGCCAAAAACATTCAGTACTTC
TRBJ2-1 | TRBV5-1 | NA | TRBD2 | CASSLGLAGGNEQFF | TGCGCCAGCAGCTTGGGACTAGCGGGAGGCAATGAGCAGTTCTTC
TRBJ1-1 | TRBV14 | once | TRBD1 | CASSQDGTGGKFEAFF | TGTGCCAGCAGCCAAGATGGGACAGGGGGCAAGTTTGAAGCTTTCTTT
TRBJ2-5 | TRBV19 | NA | NA | CASRREETQYF | TGTGCCAGCCGCAGGGAAGAGACCCAGTACTTC
TRBJ2-3 | TRBV29-1 | NA | NA | CSVEGSGDTDTQYF | TGCAGCGTTGAAGGTTCAGGGGACACAGATACGCAGTATTTT
TRBJ1-5 | TRBV28 | NA | TRBD1 | CASSLFPRDRGRQPQHF | TGTGCCAGCAGTTTATTTCCTCGGGACAGGGGAAGACAGCCCCAGCATTTT
TRBJ2-1 | TRBV9 | NA | TRBD1 | CASSVEAGQVYNEQFF | TGTGCCAGCAGCGTAGAGGCGGGACAGGTCTACAATGAGCAGTTCTTC
TRBJ2-1 | TRBV19 | NA | NA | CASSISEGSGYNEQFF | TGTGCCAGTAGTATAAGTGAAGGGAGCGGTTACAATGAGCAGTTCTTC
TRBJ2-7 | TRBV2 | once | NA | CASSDQGEERRTYEQYF | TGTGCCAGCAGCGACCAGGGTGAGGAGCGGAGAACCTACGAGCAGTACTTC
TRBJ2-2 | TRBV5-4 | NA | NA | CASSLVGSRTTGGELFF | TGTGCCAGCAGCTTGGTCGGGTCTAGAACTACCGGAGGGGAGCTGTTTTTT
TRBJ2-7 | TRBV10-3 | NA | TRBD2 | CAISRRLAGSYEQYF | TGTGCCATCAGTAGACGACTAGCGGGCTCCTACGAGCAGTACTTC
TRBJ2-3 | TRBV5-4 | NA | NA | CASSPEQGPSTDTQYF | TGTGCCAGCAGCCCGGAACAGGGACCTAGCACAGATACGCAGTATTTT
TRBJ2-5 | TRBV10-1 | NA | NA | CASSETGWEQYF | TGCGCCAGCAGTGAAACGGGGTGGGAGCAGTACTTC
TRBJ1-2 | TRBV5-6 | NA | TRBD1 | CASSRMTGLYGYTF | TGTGCCAGCAGCCGGATGACAGGGCTCTATGGCTACACCTTC
TRBJ1-1 | TRBV7-8 | NA | TRBD1 | CASSLAYRGFMNTEAFF | TGTGCCAGCAGCTTAGCCTACAGGGGTTTCATGAACACTGAAGCTTTCTTT
TRBJ2-1 | TRBV7-9 | NA | NA | CASSLALGLRSYNEQFF | TGTGCCAGCAGCTTAGCGCTTGGGCTTAGGTCCTACAATGAGCAGTTCTTC
TRBJ2-3 | TRBV18 | NA | NA | CASGEEGRTSTDTQYF | TGTGCCAGCGGAGAGGAGGGGCGAACTAGCACAGATACGCAGTATTTT
TRBJ2-1 | TRBV27 | NA | NA | CASSFWAPPDNEQFF | TGTGCCAGCAGTTTCTGGGCCCCGCCTGACAATGAGCAGTTCTTC
TRBJ1-5 | TRBV6-5 | NA | TRBD1 | CASSSTGGGNQPQHF | TGTGCCAGCAGTAGCACAGGGGGCGGCAATCAGCCCCAGCATTTT
TRBJ1-1 | TRBV15 | NA | NA | CATNEGPKTEAFF | TGTGCCACCAACGAGGGACCCAAGACTGAAGCTTTCTTT
TRBJ1-2 | TRBV9 | NA | NA | CASSSWGDQGGYGYTF | TGTGCCAGCAGCTCTTGGGGCGATCAGGGAGGCTATGGCTACACCTTC
TRBJ2-4 | TRBV18 | NA | NA | CASSPSESENIQYF | TGTGCCAGCTCACCTAGTGAGTCGGAAAACATTCAGTACTTC
TRBJ1-1 | TRBV5-1 | NA | NA | CASSLWGRTVVNTEAFF | TGCGCCAGCAGCTTGTGGGGTAGGACAGTTGTGAACACTGAAGCTTTCTTT
TRBJ2-7 | TRBV19 | NA | TRBD2 | CASSPSGRASYEQYF | TGTGCCAGTAGTCCTAGCGGGAGGGCCTCTTACGAGCAGTACTTC
TRBJ2-7 | TRBV28 | NA | TRBD2 | CASTPGGAGDAYEQYF | TGTGCCAGCACCCCGGGGGGGGCGGGAGATGCCTACGAGCAGTACTTC
TRBJ2-6 | TRBV11-2 | NA | NA | CASSLLRTRQQSRANVLTF | TGTGCCAGCAGCCTGTTACGAACAAGGCAACAAAGTCGGGCCAACGTCCTGACTTTC
TRBJ2-1 | TRBV5-4 | once | TRBD2 | CASRLAGEQFF | TGTGCCAGCAGATTAGCGGGGGAGCAGTTCTTC
TRBJ2-7 | TRBV2 | NA | NA | CASSDFRTDSYEQYF | TGTGCCAGCAGCGATTTTAGGACAGATTCCTACGAGCAGTACTTC
TRBJ1-1 | TRBV29-1 | NA | NA | CSVDTRGFSTEAFF | TGCAGCGTGGACACCCGGGGGTTTTCCACTGAAGCTTTCTTT
TRBJ2-2 | TRBV10-3 | once | NA | CAISEPNTGELFF | TGTGCCATCAGTGAGCCGAACACCGGGGAGCTGTTTTTT
TRBJ2-5 | TRBV2 | NA | TRBD2 | CASSGGLAGDSVGETQYF | TGTGCCAGCAGTGGGGGACTAGCGGGAGATTCGGTTGGAGAGACCCAGTACTTC
TRBJ2-7 | TRBV25-1 | NA | NA | CASSESTHRERCYEQYF | TGTGCCAGCAGTGAATCCACCCACCGGGAGAGGTGTTACGAGCAGTACTTC
TRBJ1-4 | TRBV28 | NA | NA | CASRSNRDLRELFF | TGTGCCAGCAGGTCGAACAGGGATTTGAGGGAACTGTTTTTT
TRBJ2-1 | TRBV6-1 | NA | NA | CASSDGWGDPEVF | TGTGCCAGCAGTGACGGGTGGGGGGATCCGGAGGTCTTC
TRBJ2-7 | TRBV7-8 | NA | NA | CASSLDAGSSYEQYF | TGTGCCAGCAGCTTAGACGCGGGGTCCTCCTACGAGCAGTACTTC
TRBJ2-1 | TRBV13 | NA | NA | CASSFKLREQFF | TGTGCCAGCAGCTTCAAGTTGCGGGAGCAGTTCTTC
TRBJ2-3 | TRBV7-9 | NA | TRBD2 | CASSLLAGVSTDTQYF | TGTGCCAGCAGCTTACTGGCGGGAGTTAGCACAGATACGCAGTATTTT
TRBJ1-4 | TRBV13 | NA | TRBD1 | CASSDSRLGTENEKLFF | TGTGCCAGCAGCGACTCTCGGCTCGGGACAGAGAATGAAAAACTGTTTTTT
TRBJ2-3 | TRBV4-3 | NA | NA | CASSAGAFGDTQYF | TGCGCCAGCAGCGCTGGGGCCTTCGGAGATACGCAGTATTTT
TRBJ2-1 | TRBV30 | NA | NA | CAWRVTSNEQFF | TGTGCCTGGAGGGTGACTAGCAATGAGCAGTTCTTC
TRBJ1-5 | TRBV6-5 | NA | TRBD1 | CASSQGTGGNQPQHF | TGTGCCAGCAGTCAGGGGACAGGGGGCAATCAGCCCCAGCATTTT
TRBJ1-4 | TRBV19 | NA | NA | CASSIVGQVLFF | TGTGCCAGTAGTATTGTTGGACAAGTCCTGTTTTTT
TRBJ1-2 | TRBV29-1 | NA | NA | CSVEEGYTF | TGCAGCGTTGAGGAGGGCTACACCTTC
TRBJ2-1 | TRBV30 | NA | TRBD2 | CAWSTSGSNEQFF | TGTGCCTGGAGTACTAGCGGGAGCAATGAGCAGTTCTTC